Each of the 26 T cell receptor beta chains below was sequenced from the same sample in a study of post-analysis software for immune sequencing data. Study observations and caveats: Included in a set of roughly 5 TRBV segments more frequent in patients than controls were TRBV5-6, TRBV5-1 and TRBV20-1.

Their antigen targets remain unknown. The TCR beta cDNA libraries contained unique molecular identifiers. Each CDR3 protein gets one entry after TCRdb re-called the PCR reads with MiXCR. The table includes 700,000 to 900,000 distinct CDR3 sequences, around 46% detected once. The material sequenced was blood. The receptor set was obtained from a girl aged 5 to 17 with multiple sclerosis.

This clonotype came up a few times. The chain has TRBV27 and TRBJ2-7, with D unresolved. The CDR3 is made up of 14 amino acids. CDR1 and CDR2 from the germline V gene are MNHEY and SMNVEV (reference sequence). V was shortened by 0 bases and J by 2 bases, with 8 bases between the two germline ends. For the CDR3, the DNA is TGTGCCAGCAGTTTATCGGCATATACCTACGAGCAGTACTTC. This encodes CASSLSAYTYEQYF.

The chain's CDR3 is CASIRPEKETQYF. Here the CDR3 DNA reads TGCGCCAGCATAAGGCCGGAAAAAGAGACCCAGTACTTC. The genes are TRBV5-1 and TRBJ2-4; D gene uncertain. The end of the DNA is better explained by TRBJ2-5, so the J call may be wrong. CDR1 is SGHRS and CDR2 is YFSETQ in the germline V gene. The CDR3 is 13 amino acids.

The chain uses TRBV13 and TRBJ1-4; possible D gene TRBD1, 6 bases. Germline V gives CDR1 PRHDT, CDR2 FYEKMQ (reference sequence). V lost 4 bases to trimming and J lost 6 bases, with 21 bases between them. This CDR3 has 17 residues. CDR3 in amino acids: CASSSSGACGGDEKLFF. CDR3 coding DNA: TGTGCCAGCAGCTCCTCGGGGGCCTGTGGAGGGGATGAAAAACTGTTTTTT. Complete variable domain (other parts from reference TRBV13 and TRBJ1-4): AAGVIQSPRHLIKEKRETATLKCYPIPRHDTVYWYQQGPGQDPQFLISFYEKMQSDKGSIPDRFSAQQFSDYHSELNMSSLELGDSALYFCASSSSGACGGDEKLFFGSGTQLSVL.

Here the CDR3 reads CASSSGLARSTDTQYF. The CDR3 DNA sequence: TGTGCCAGCAGCTCCGGACTAGCCCGGAGCACAGATACGCAGTATTTT. The chain joins TRBV6-6 to TRBJ2-3, with 8 bases fitting TRBD2. The CDR3 length is 16 residues. J was trimmed by 0 bases and V by 6 bases; bases with no gene match: 8. Looked up from germline, CDR1 is MNHNY and CDR2 is SVGAGI (reference sequence).

This clonotype showed up just a few times. The genes are TRBV6-5 and TRBJ2-1, with 11 bases matching TRBD2. From germline, CDR1 is MNHEY and CDR2 SVGAGI. The CDR3 covers 14 residues. V lost 4 bases and J lost 7; bases outside the gene matches: 3. Here the CDR3 DNA reads TGTGCCAGCAGTTTACTAGCGGGAGTAAATGAGCAGTTCTTC. This translates into CASSLLAGVNEQFF.

This clonotype was seen more than once but under ten times. The V gene is TRBV20-1, the J gene TRBJ2-1; D assignment may be TRBD1 or TRBD2 (5 bases each). The CDR3 has 13 amino acids. Germline values: CDR1 DFQATT, CDR2 SNEGSKA (reference sequence). Deletions cut 3 bases from V and 8 bases from J, with 14 bases between. CDR3 DNA: TGCAGTGCTAGTTTAAGTGGGACGGATGAGCAGTTCTTC. This gives the protein CSASLSGTDEQFF.

The V gene is TRBV29-1, the J gene TRBJ2-7, with D possibly called TRBD1 or TRBD2 (5 bases each). The CDR3 consists of 13 residues. Trimming stripped 5 bases from V and 0 bases from J, with 11 bases between. Germline loops: CDR1 SQVTM, CDR2 ANQGSEA. In DNA, the CDR3 is TGCAGCGTTCTGGGGGACGGCTCCTACGAGCAGTACTTC. Protein: CSVLGDGSYEQYF.

The chain recombines TRBV7-2 with TRBJ1-1, with D maybe TRBD1 (5 bases). The V and J ends lost 5 bases and 5 bases respectively, with 9 bases between them. Germline CDR1 is SGHTA and CDR2 is FQGNSA. The CDR3 is made up of 12 amino acids. In nucleotides, the CDR3 is TGTGCCAGCAGCGTAAGGGGAACTGAAGCTTTCTTT. It specifies CASSVRGTEAFF.

This clonotype was picked up many times. The chain has TRBV9 and TRBJ2-5; TRBD1 matches at 12 bases. V gave up 4 bases and J gave up 4 bases; unmatched junction bases: 5. The CDR3 spans 15 residues. CDR1 is SGDLS, CDR2 YYNGEE, per germline. The CDR3 DNA sequence: TGTGCCAGCAGCCCCCGGGACAGGGGGCGAGAGACCCAGTACTTC. It codes for CASSPRDRGRETQYF.

V usage is TRBV20-1 and J usage is TRBJ2-7; 7 nucleotides line up with TRBD2. The V segment lost 0 bases and the J segment 3 bases; nucleotides outside the gene matches: 8. The CDR3 runs to 15 residues. Germline loops: CDR1 DFQATT, CDR2 SNEGSKA (reference sequence). In DNA form, the CDR3 reads TGCAGTGCTAGAGATCGGGCAGCGGGATACTACGAGCAGTACTTC. Protein product: CSARDRAAGYYEQYF.

V gene TRBV20-1 combines with J gene TRBJ1-6; no clear D. The germline V gene has CDR1 DFQATT and CDR2 SNEGSKA (reference sequence). The length of the CDR3 is 15 residues. With 0 bases removed from V and 8 bases from J, the gap between germline ends came to 14 bases. The CDR3 loop is CSARDGRMVHSPLHF. The CDR3 coding sequence is TGCAGTGCTAGAGATGGGAGGATGGTCCATTCACCCCTCCACTTT.

This clonotype was seen only a few times. J is TRBJ2-3 and V is TRBV15; TRBD1 matches 11 bases. This CDR3 contains 16 residues. CDR1 is LNHNV, CDR2 YYDKDF, per germline (reference sequence). The junction had 9 bases not matched to a gene; V was cut back by 5 bases and J by 5 bases. CDR3 bases: TGTGCCACCAGCCCCCAGGCGGGACAGGGGGTAGATACGCAGTATTTT. Translating it yields CATSPQAGQGVDTQYF. Based on the CDR3 plus reference TRBV15 and TRBJ2-3, the full variable domain is DAMVIQNPRYQVTQFGKPVTLSCSQTLNHNVMYWYQQKSSQAPKLLFHYYDKDFNNEADTPDNFQSRRPNTSFCFLDIRSPGLGDTAMYLCATSPQAGQGVDTQYFGPGTRLTVL.

This clonotype was observed a handful of times. The V and J genes are TRBV6-5 and TRBJ1-6, with no clear D. The CDR3 covers 12 residues. Trimming took 3 bases from V and 9 from J, leaving 6 bases between them. CDR1 is MNHEY and CDR2 is SVGAGI in the germline V gene. The CDR3 protein is CASSYGFSPLHF. The CDR3 DNA follows: TGTGCCAGCAGTTATGGGTTTTCACCCCTCCACTTT.

The chain recombines TRBV7-8 with TRBJ2-1; TRBD2 matches 7 bases. Germline V CDR1 and CDR2: SGHVS, FQNEAQ. CDR3 length equals 17 residues. After removal of 1 base from V and 0 bases from J, the junction contained 6 bases not matched to a gene. As DNA, the CDR3 is TGTGCCAGCAGCTTAGTCGAGCTAGCGGACTCCTACAATGAGCAGTTCTTC. Its translation: CASSLVELADSYNEQFF. The complete variable domain, with remaining parts taken from reference TRBV7-8 and TRBJ2-1, reads GAGVSQSPRYKVAKRGQDVALRCDPISGHVSLFWYQQALGQGPEFLTYFQNEAQLDKSGLPSDRFFAERPEGSVSTLKIQRTQQEDSAVYLCASSLVELADSYNEQFFGPGTRLTVL.

This clonotype was counted a few times. The chain uses TRBV7-2 and TRBJ1-4; 7 bases agree with TRBD1. In germline, CDR1 is SGHTA, CDR2 FQGNSA. Germline trimming cut 5 bases from V and 5 bases from J; bases unmatched to any gene: 11. This CDR3 comprises 16 residues. The CDR3 is CASSPASGRGNEKLFF. The CDR3 nucleotides are TGTGCCAGCAGCCCAGCTAGCGGCAGGGGGAATGAAAAACTGTTTTTT.

This chain links TRBV12-3 or TRBV12-4 with TRBJ1-5, with 8 bases aligning to TRBD1. The V gene end was trimmed by 2 bases and the J gene end by 6 bases; junction bases not matched to a gene: 6. CDR3 length: 15 residues. CDR3 nucleotide sequence: TGTGCCAGCAGTTTAACGTTAGGACAGGGTCAGCCCCAGCATTTT. This gives the protein CASSLTLGQGQPQHF.

This clonotype came up a few times. The chain has TRBV6-4 and TRBJ2-1; 10 nucleotides agree with TRBD2. This CDR3 has 15 residues. The germline V gene encodes CDR1 MRHNA and CDR2 SNTAGT. J was trimmed by 3 bases and V by 6 bases; bases with no gene match: 5. The CDR3 DNA reads as TGTGCCAGCAGAACTAGCGGGGACAGCTACAATGAGCAGTTCTTC. Amino acid sequence: CASRTSGDSYNEQFF.

The chain combines TRBV25-1 with TRBJ2-7, with TRBD1 matching 8 bases. V was clipped by 4 bases and J by 3 bases; unmatched bases: 5. There are 14 residues in the CDR3. Germline V gene sequence: CDR1 MGHDK, CDR2 SYGVNS. The CDR3 DNA reads as TGTGCCAGCAGTGGACGCAGGGGGCTCTACGAGCAGTACTTC. This sequence encodes CASSGRRGLYEQYF.

V gene TRBV28 combines with J gene TRBJ2-3; 7 bases line up with TRBD2. The germline V gene encodes CDR1 MDHEN and CDR2 SYDVKM. The CDR3 is made up of 14 amino acids. V shed 6 bases, J shed 2 bases, and the junction held 5 bases outside the gene matches. CDR3 in DNA: TGTGCCAGCAGGGTCAGCGGGAACACAGATACGCAGTATTTT. Residues: CASRVSGNTDTQYF. The full variable domain, in which reference TRBV28 and TRBJ2-3 provide the parts outside the CDR3, is DVKVTQSSRYLVKRTGEKVFLECVQDMDHENMFWYRQDPGLGLRLIYFSYDVKMKEKGDIPEGYSVSREKKERFSLILESASTNQTSMYLCASRVSGNTDTQYFGPGTRLTVL.

The chain couples TRBV5-1 to TRBJ2-5; unclear D gene. The germline CDR1 and CDR2 sequences are SGHRS and YFSETQ. The V gene lost 5 bases and the J gene lost 2 bases, with 10 bases spanning the gap. The CDR3 contains 13 residues. The CDR3 reads CASSLKEQETQYF. The CDR3 region has the DNA TGCGCCAGCAGTTTGAAGGAACAAGAGACCCAGTACTTC.

This clonotype has a handful of counts. The V and J genes are TRBV28 and TRBJ2-7; 9 bases line up with TRBD2. The germline V gene encodes CDR1 MDHEN and CDR2 SYDVKM. After removal of 5 bases from V and 5 bases from J, the junction contained 19 bases not matched to a gene. The length of the CDR3 is 18 residues. The DNA of the CDR3 is TGTGCCAGCAGTCCCCCGGGACTAGCATCTCGTCAGGGGGACGAGCAGTACTTC. Translating gives CASSPPGLASRQGDEQYF.

This clonotype is a singleton in its sample. The gene calls are TRBV7-8 and TRBJ2-1; 14 bases line up with TRBD2. With 4 bases clipped from V and 1 base from J, the junction kept 9 bases outside the gene matches. The CDR3 extends over 19 amino acids. Germline lookup yields CDR1 SGHVS and CDR2 FQNEAQ. CDR3 bases: TGTGCCAGCAGCTCCTTTCCGGGACTAGCGGGAGTATCCTACAATGAGCAGTTCTTC. The encoded protein is CASSSFPGLAGVSYNEQFF.

This rearrangement joins TRBV24-1 to TRBJ2-5; D not resolved. V was cut by 8 bases and J by 5 bases, with 14 bases left in between. Per germline, CDR1 KGHDR and CDR2 SFDVKD. This CDR3 region has 13 residues. The CDR3 nucleotides are TGTGCCACCATAACTGTCGCTCTGGAGACCCAGTACTTC. As protein: CATITVALETQYF.

The J gene is TRBJ2-1, the V gene TRBV18; TRBD2 matches at 10 bases. The CDR3 is 16 residues long. Trimming cost V 3 bases and J 9 bases; bases outside gene matches: 11. Germline CDR1 and CDR2: KGHSH and LQKENI. CDR3 residues: CASSPGTSARVGEQFF. As DNA, the CDR3 is TGTGCCAGCTCACCCGGGACTAGCGCCCGGGTAGGTGAGCAGTTCTTC.

As to this clonotype: At one of its ends the junction is not consistent with the germline gene, which may arise from a read error. V and J are TRBV7-2 and TRBJ2-2; D gene ambiguous. The CDR3 spans 13 residues. CDR1 is SGHTA and CDR2 is FQGNSA in the germline V gene. CDR3 in amino acids: CVSSSLWGGELFF. CDR3 in DNA: TGTGTCAGCAGCTCCTTGTGGGGCGGGGAGCTGTTTTTT.

V gene TRBV20-1 combines with J gene TRBJ1-1; unclear D gene. Germline CDR1 is DFQATT and CDR2 is SNEGSKA (reference sequence). The germline V and J ends were trimmed by 0 bases and 1 base, with 15 bases remaining between them. The CDR3 is made up of 16 amino acids. The chain's CDR3 is CSARDNPPSPNTEAFF. The CDR3 DNA sequence: TGCAGTGCTAGAGATAACCCCCCGTCCCCGAACACTGAAGCTTTCTTT.